This TCR beta chain was identified in a study of spatial heterogeneity in lung cancer. The overall study: Each time, sequencing found more beta-chain sequences than alpha-chain sequences. Findings and limits, study-wide: Relative to follow-up, resection was when ubiquitous expanded tumor TCRs appeared more in blood.

Germline V gene sequence: CDR1 SGHNT, CDR2 YYREEE (reference sequence). The CDR3 sequence is 14 residues long. V shed 4 bases and J shed 4 bases, with 12 bases lying between them. Time point reported: sample taken at primary tumor resection. Whole RNA, isolated from tumor, nontumor lung or frozen PBMC, was sequenced without prior sorting. Untreated early-stage non-small cell lung cancer patients, around 72 in total, were the donors. Every molecule of TCR cDNA had its own unique molecular identifier. TCRdb recomputed calls from the 5' RACE reads with MiXCR, one row per CDR3 protein. The sample includes 40,000 to 50,000 distinct CDR3 sequences, about an eighth of them seen just once. There are a few counts of this clonotype. Its antigen remains unidentified.

The chain uses TRBV5-4 and TRBJ2-1; a possible D gene is TRBD2 (5 bases). Sample: PBMCs, taken at surgery. The receptor was derived from a male donor with early-stage non-small cell lung cancer. CDR3 coding DNA: TGTGCCAGCAGCCCCGGACTGTTATACAATGAGCAGTTCTTC. Protein sequence: CASSPGLLYNEQFF.